This T cell receptor (beta chain) was recorded in a study of beta chain features in type 1 diabetes. Sampling consisted of one heparinised blood draw per donor, averaging about 110 mL. In all sorted populations, purity surpassed 98%. TCRB transcripts that were expressed got sequenced, as all of the isolated RNA had been reverse transcribed. Clones were read by immunoSEQ multiplex PCR, and TCRdb kept only the in-frame ones, dropping some. The sample records hundreds of thousands of clones, about 70% being singletons. This clonotype originated in a man aged 30-40 years in good health. Sequences were obtained from naive CD4+ T cells from blood.

Here the CDR3 reads CASSQGNTEAFF. The CDR3 DNA reads TGCGCCAGCAGCCAGGGAAACACTGAAGCTTTCTTT. The rearrangement joins TRBV4-3 to TRBJ1-1, with D unclear. This CDR3 has 12 residues. Germline V CDR1 and CDR2: LGHNA, YSLEER. Trimming pared 3 bases from V and 2 bases from J, leaving 4 bases between.